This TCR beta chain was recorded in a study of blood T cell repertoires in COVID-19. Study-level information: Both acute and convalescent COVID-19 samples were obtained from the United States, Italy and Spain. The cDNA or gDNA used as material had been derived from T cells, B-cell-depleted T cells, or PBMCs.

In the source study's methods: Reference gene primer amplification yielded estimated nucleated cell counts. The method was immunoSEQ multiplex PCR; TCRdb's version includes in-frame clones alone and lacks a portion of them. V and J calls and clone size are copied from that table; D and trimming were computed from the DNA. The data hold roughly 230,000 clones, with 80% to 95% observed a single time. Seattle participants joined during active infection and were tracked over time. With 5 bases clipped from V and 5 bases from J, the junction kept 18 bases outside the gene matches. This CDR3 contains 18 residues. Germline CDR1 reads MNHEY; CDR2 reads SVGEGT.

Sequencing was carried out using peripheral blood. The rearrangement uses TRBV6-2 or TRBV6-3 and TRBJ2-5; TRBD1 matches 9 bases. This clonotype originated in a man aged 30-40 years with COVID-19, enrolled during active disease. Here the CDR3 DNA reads TGTGCCAGCAGTCTCCAAAGGGACAGGGCCACCGTTTTGGAGACCCAGTACTTC. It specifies CASSLQRDRATVLETQYF.